Listed below are T cell receptor beta chains from one sample, sequenced in a study of T cell clusters in autoimmune cytopenias. TCRdb processed the multiplex PCR reads again and assigns one entry to each CDR3 protein, with no DNA. This sample's table has 4,500 to 5,500 distinct CDR3 sequences. This same sample was also taken into another study, of T cell repertoires in aging, cancer and after chemotherapy.

Sequencing input: peripheral blood. Receptor source: a human donor with chronic lymphocytic leukemia. The donor label of this sample is uncertain. CDR3s include the opening cysteine and the closing phenylalanine or tryptophan. Each record gives: V gene, clone size, J gene, CDR3 protein. Rows give clone size only sometimes, using once, few, many, or a class for an expanded clone.

TRBV12-3/TRBV12-4,.,TRBJ2-2,CASRSTPTGSRNTGELFF
TRBV6-1,.,TRBJ1-5,CASTTPTGGPNQPQHF
TRBV6-1,medium-sized,TRBJ2-7,CASNRNSGSYEQYF
TRBV19,.,TRBJ2-6,CASSSGHLNSGANVLTF
TRBV11-2,.,TRBJ2-7,CASSLVSGVLGEQYF
TRBV6-2/TRBV6-3,medium-sized,TRBJ2-5,CASSYGDRGETQYF
TRBV11-3,.,TRBJ1-1,CASGRRPRREAFF
TRBV6-1,.,TRBJ2-3,CASSGGYTQYF
TRBV13,medium-sized,TRBJ1-6,CASSLNLNNSPLHF
TRBV5-1,.,TRBJ1-1,CASWEGNTEAFF
TRBV12-3/TRBV12-4,.,TRBJ1-1,CASSYLAANTEAFF
TRBV6-1,medium-sized,TRBJ1-3,CASIYSGNTIYF
TRBV27,medium-sized,TRBJ2-1,CASSWGQFGTYNEQFF
TRBV28,.,TRBJ1-1,CASSFLTPEAFF
TRBV7-2,.,TRBJ2-1,CASSLASAGGPNEQFF
TRBV27,.,TRBJ1-3,CASSPLGTGSGNTIYF
TRBV2,.,TRBJ2-3,CASSGRTIPGDTQYF
TRBV5-1,.,TRBJ2-5,CASSFGLAVPIETQYF
TRBV6-1,.,TRBJ1-2,CASSALRGYTF
TRBV6-2/TRBV6-3,.,TRBJ2-1,CASSYPGGGNEQFF
TRBV6-5,.,TRBJ1-1,CASRRGLSDTEAFF
TRBV19,.,TRBJ2-5,CASSPVPGQGMETQYF
TRBV5-1,.,TRBJ1-6,CASSPGQGRDNSPLHF
TRBV20-1,.,TRBJ2-3,CSARAKDSADTQYF
TRBV5-5,medium-sized,TRBJ1-4,CASSPGTVTNEKLFF
TRBV6-5,medium-sized,TRBJ2-1,CASHPGQSSYNEQFF
TRBV19,medium-sized,TRBJ2-7,CASSIKPHSYEQYF
TRBV6-5,.,TRBJ2-5,CASSRDRDKETQYF
TRBV6-6,medium-sized,TRBJ2-2,CASGTPPPGTIGTGELFF
TRBV19,.,TRBJ1-2,CASSTQSSILGYTF
TRBV12-3/TRBV12-4,.,TRBJ1-1,CASSSYNPDSPYEAFF
TRBV5-5,.,TRBJ1-5,CASSLALRPSNQPQHF
TRBV5-6,.,TRBJ2-2,CASSLLLPPGELFF
TRBV11-3,.,TRBJ2-5,CASSRLSSGGVQETQYF
TRBV9,.,TRBJ1-3,CASSAGGLGHRSGNTIYF
TRBV27,medium-sized,TRBJ2-7,CASKVGYEQYF
TRBV19,.,TRBJ2-1,CASSIPAGGRNEQFF